Described below is a single T cell receptor beta chain sequence and its context. As yet, its antigen is unknown. These data originate in a study of post-analysis software for immune sequencing data. Germline assignment: CDR1 MGHRA and CDR2 YSYEKL. V was clipped by 4 bases and J by 1 base; unmatched bases: 13. CDR3 length: 17 amino acids. Overall study results and limits: Compared with controls, patients had more of about 5 TRBV segments, including TRBV5-6, TRBV5-1 and TRBV20-1. Controls showed significantly higher normalized Chao1 diversity than did multiple sclerosis patients.

TCR beta cDNA libraries had unique molecular identifiers. Yield was 450,000 to 650,000 cDNA molecules from approximately 0.91 to 9.4 million T cells. TCRdb re-called the PCR reads through MiXCR, storing one row per CDR3 protein. The table includes roughly 620,000 distinct CDR3 sequences, about 40% detected once. The chain combines TRBV4-1 with TRBJ2-7, with 7 bases identical to TRBD1. Material: blood. The TCR sequence derives from a girl aged 10 to 17 with multiple sclerosis. CDR3 residues: CASSLKAEGGRSYEQYF. The CDR3 DNA is TGCGCCAGCAGCCTCAAGGCGGAAGGGGGCCGTTCCTACGAGCAGTACTTC.